A selection of T cell receptor beta chains follows, all from one sample in a study of T cell responses to AZD1222 COVID-19 vaccine. Produced via immunoSEQ multiplex PCR; TCRdb's table is partial and in-frame only. The table records over 200,000 clones, about 95% of them present only once. Sequences were derived from peripheral blood, sampled 28 days after the second dose of the MenACWY control vaccine. These receptors were obtained from an adult who received the MenACWY meningococcal vaccine as a control. Both conserved end residues are part of each CDR3.

length,J,V,CDR3
18,TRBJ1-6,TRBV3-1/TRBV3-2,CASSTWAHLPGGNSPLHF
14,TRBJ1-2,TRBV5-6,CASSQTRDRGGYTF
15,TRBJ1-2,TRBV7-9,CASSTRTGGDYGYTF
15,TRBJ2-1,TRBV4-3,CASSQAREINNEQFF
13,TRBJ1-3,TRBV11-3,CASSLVAGNTIYF
14,TRBJ2-3,TRBV9,CASSFSGGVDTQYF
14,TRBJ1-2,TRBV7-2,CASSLVGGNYGYTF
15,TRBJ2-1,TRBV6-4,CASSDRAGGVDEQFF
16,TRBJ2-3,TRBV24-1,CATSDFSGYGTDTQYF
14,TRBJ1-2,TRBV19,CASSIDLWMAGYTF
12,TRBJ2-7,TRBV5-6,CASSSPGYEQYF
15,TRBJ1-2,TRBV5-1,CASPYRGDDNYGYTF
18,TRBJ2-6,TRBV2,CASSKGQALSAGANVLTF
15,TRBJ2-3,TRBV11-2,CASSSRGASTDTQYF
11,TRBJ2-5,TRBV29-1,CSVTLGETQYF
13,TRBJ2-2,TRBV27,CASSSFNTGELFF
12,TRBJ2-7,TRBV3-1/TRBV3-2,CASSRGRDEQYF
12,TRBJ1-1,TRBV12-3/TRBV12-4,CASSLSDTEAFF
13,TRBJ2-7,TRBV5-4,CASSLVDSYEQYF
13,TRBJ1-6,TRBV27,CASSLREDSPLHF
14,TRBJ1-5,TRBV7-9,CASSLGQGDQPQHF
14,TRBJ1-1,TRBV6-5,CASSTRDRGTEAFF
17,TRBJ2-2,TRBV4-2,CASSHLAPGAVGRELFF
19,TRBJ1-4,TRBV5-1,CASSPGGGMRAVPNEKLFF
19,TRBJ2-1,TRBV9,CASSAAGLAGGPGYNEQFF
14,TRBJ1-1,TRBV13,CASNRDRLDTEAFF
13,TRBJ1-4,TRBV5-6,CASSSSSLEKLFF
16,TRBJ1-2,TRBV19,CASSPSGTGVLYGYTF
15,TRBJ1-1,TRBV9,CASSPQGGVNTEAFF
13,TRBJ2-1,TRBV19,CASSIAPPNEQFF
15,TRBJ2-2,TRBV6-5,CASSLSGSYTGELFF
17,TRBJ1-6,TRBV4-3,CASSQTLPGHQNSPLHF
14,TRBJ2-1,TRBV6-2/TRBV6-3,CASSSGLEGNEQFF
15,TRBJ1-1,TRBV18,CASSPIGSKNTEAFF
15,TRBJ2-1,TRBV18,CASSPSGGESNEQFF
15,TRBJ2-2,TRBV4-1,CASSWGQHNTGELFF
16,TRBJ1-3,TRBV6-6,CASSYFEVASGNTIYF
16,TRBJ1-5,TRBV7-2,CASSTGIGGGNQPQHF
14,TRBJ2-7,TRBV11-2,CASSAQGLDHEQYF
16,TRBJ2-3,TRBV11-1,CASSFTPSRSTDTQYF
14,TRBJ2-7,TRBV7-2,CASSLLTASYEQYF
12,TRBJ1-3,TRBV30,CACDREGNTIYF
13,TRBJ2-7,TRBV29-1,CSARWAGGYEQYF
14,TRBJ2-7,TRBV5-1,CASSFGTGGREQYF
12,TRBJ1-1,TRBV18,CASSLTNTEAFF
15,TRBJ2-3,TRBV11-3,CASSAGRGRGDTQYF
14,TRBJ2-1,TRBV6-5,CAAQGGSSYNEQFF
15,TRBJ1-2,TRBV5-6,CASSTRTGANYGYTF
14,TRBJ2-7,TRBV28,CASSGQGRSGEQYF